This T cell receptor beta chain was captured by sequencing in a study of T cell repertoires in cytomegalovirus infection. About the research overall: Based on public TCR beta signatures, there were indications of CMV infection and of a matching HLA type. General study findings and limits: CMV-specific HLA-C-restricted TCR beta clonotypes dominated the ex vivo response. Cumulative frequency of public TCR beta families picked out carriers of CMV plus the relevant HLA.

This clonotype was observed many times. The antigen is not known. From the reads, TCRdb called clonotypes with MiXCR, one entry per CDR3 protein. Found here are 250,000 to 300,000 distinct CDR3 sequences, roughly 13% of them singletons; the top ten hold 8.5% to 9%. V lost 6 bases and J lost 0; bases outside the gene matches: 9. The germline gives CDR1 MDHEN, CDR2 SYDVKM. This CDR3 has 17 amino acids. The chain recombines TRBV28 with TRBJ2-3, with 10 bases fitting TRBD2. This TCR derives from a human donor in good health (CMV status not recorded). Some clones in this sample may be carry-over from other donors' samples. The sample taken for sequencing was PBMCs. The DNA for the CDR3 is TGTGCCAGCAGGCCCCGTGAACTAGCGGGGAGCACAGATACGCAGTATTTT. Its translation is CASRPRELAGSTDTQYF.